The following is a T cell receptor (beta chain) sequence with its context. Only a few counts were recorded for this clone. No cognate antigen has been identified for it. Qualities for individual bases were not recorded, and no much larger clone is one base off. Genomic DNA was isolated using the Qiagen DNeasy kit from unsorted PBMCs as well as from negatively selected CD4+ and CD8+ fractions. TCR beta CDR3 regions were amplified by immunoSEQ multiplex PCR using primers annealing to V and J segments. A synthetic immune receptor repertoire was used to minimize amplification bias, and any residual bias was removed computationally once sequencing was done. In the original analysis: Custom Python scripts were used to quantify repertoire diversity as the Shannon entropy index. The unsorted, CD4+ and CD8+ repertoires were each analyzed separately, with the exception of combined analyses, where CD4+ and CD8+ sequences were merged in silico. Clonal expansion was defined as at least a 2-fold frequency increase after treatment relative to C1D1, with a pseudocount of 0.5 for undetected baseline clones. Clones with 0 or 1 copy at C1D1 were defined as singleton clones, while clones with 2 or more copies were defined as non-singleton clones. Clones expanded in unsorted samples were labelled as CD4+, CD8+ or unknown by matching protein sequences in sorted samples from the same patient. Wilcoxon tests were applied to paired samples to test diversity changes from C1D1 to C4D1. TCRdb holds this immuneACCESS table with in-frame rearrangements only. Some clones are missing; in checked studies, unresolved V genes explain under half, and the rest has no known cause. V and J calls and clone size follow that table, whereas D and trimming were derived from the DNA. The sample table holds almost 2,000 clones, of which 85% were seen once. The ten largest clones represent around 38% of the sample.

The time point tag for this specimen amounts to: cycle 4 day 1 (C4D1), after less than 7 weeks of nivolumab. All trial patients had relapsed after autologous stem cell transplantation, with cohorts A, B and C differing in prior brentuximab vedotin exposure. Using a Miltenyi CD4+ T cell isolation kit, CD4+ T cells were purified from thawed PBMCs through magnetic negative selection. A total of roughly 57 patients with relapsed/refractory classical Hodgkin lymphoma made up the trial cohort, and each patient's best overall response was complete response, partial response or progressive disease. In the multi-cohort phase II CheckMate 205 trial, trial patients received single-agent nivolumab. Best overall response was determined by an independent review committee according to the 2007 International Working Group response criteria. Trial PBMCs were collected immediately before nivolumab initiation (C1D1) and during therapy at cycle 2 day 1 and cycle 4 day 1. After peripheral blood was drawn into 8 mL Vacutainer Cell Preparation Tubes, PBMCs were isolated by centrifugation and then cryopreserved. Purified CD4+ and CD8+ fractions were prepared only for cases where an additional PBMC sample was available. Magnetically labelled cells were removed on LS columns in a quadroMACS separator, and the flow-through was collected as the purified fraction.

Counted from cysteine to phenylalanine, this CDR3 has 14 amino acids. Only the CDR3 DNA stays, 42 bases, in frame from base 1. According to the germline V gene (reference sequence), CDR1 reads SEHNR and CDR2 reads FQNEAQ. Relative to germline, V is 3 bases shorter and J is 8 bases shorter, with 13 bases between their ends. The data originate from a study of PD-1 blockade in classical Hodgkin lymphoma (TCRdb year 2020). In terms of the full investigation: Nivolumab dosing was 3 mg/kg intravenously every 2 weeks, continuing until either disease progression or unacceptable toxicity. To define a peripheral blood immune signature of response to PD-1 blockade in classical Hodgkin lymphoma, the study combined TCR beta sequencing with CyTOF. Here is what the overall study found, with its caveats: Baseline TCR diversity was reported to be lower in newly diagnosed patients than in healthy donors and to be lower still in relapsed/refractory patients. The study was limited to a single clinical trial cohort, and causes of repertoire differences, possibly disease activity or prior therapy, remained undefined. Lower diversity was observed in patients in whom nivolumab was started less than 1 year after ASCT, and these patients were excluded from later analyses so that confounding by immune reconstitution would be avoided. A significant rise by C4D1 was seen in CD4+ but not CD8+ TCR diversity (p=0.0027 vs p=0.16), with the rise being most apparent in complete responders (p=0.02). Among trial patients, those achieving complete response had baseline diversity similar to that of newly diagnosed patients, while diversity was significantly lower in partial responders and progressors.

This clonotype was obtained from a human donor with classical Hodgkin lymphoma. The receptor chain draws on TRBV7-9 and TRBJ1-4, with the D gene too uncertain to name. Sample: CD4+ T cells from blood, taken before the fourth cycle of nivolumab. The DNA sequence follows: TGTGCCAGCAGCTTGACCGGCTTCTTCGAAAAACTGTTTTTT. Its protein reads: CASSLTGFFEKLFF.